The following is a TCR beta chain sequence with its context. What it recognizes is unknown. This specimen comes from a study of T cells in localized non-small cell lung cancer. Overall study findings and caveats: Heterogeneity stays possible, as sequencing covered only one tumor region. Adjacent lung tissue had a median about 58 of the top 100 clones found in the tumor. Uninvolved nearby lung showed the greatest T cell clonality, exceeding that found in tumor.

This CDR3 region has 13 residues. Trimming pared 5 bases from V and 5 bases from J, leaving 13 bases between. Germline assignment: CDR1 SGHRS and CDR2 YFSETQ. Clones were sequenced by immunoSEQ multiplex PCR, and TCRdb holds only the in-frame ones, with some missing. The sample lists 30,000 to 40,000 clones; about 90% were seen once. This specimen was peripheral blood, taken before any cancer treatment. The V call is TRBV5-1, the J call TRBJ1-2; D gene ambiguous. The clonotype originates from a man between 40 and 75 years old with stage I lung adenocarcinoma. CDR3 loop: CASSNGPGYGYTF. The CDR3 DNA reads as TGCGCCAGCAGTAATGGACCGGGTTATGGCTACACCTTC.